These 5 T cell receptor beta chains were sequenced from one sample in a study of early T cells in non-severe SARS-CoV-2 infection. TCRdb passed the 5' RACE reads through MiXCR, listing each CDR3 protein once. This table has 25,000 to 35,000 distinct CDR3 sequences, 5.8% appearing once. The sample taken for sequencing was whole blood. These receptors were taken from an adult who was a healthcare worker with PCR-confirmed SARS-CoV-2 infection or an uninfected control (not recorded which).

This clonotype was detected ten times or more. The CDR3 sequence is CAISELAGYDTDTQYF. The CDR3 region has the DNA TGTGCCATCAGTGAGCTAGCGGGGTATGACACAGATACGCAGTATTTT. V usage is TRBV10-3 and J usage is TRBJ2-3; 9 bases match TRBD2. V lost 2 bases, J lost 2 bases, and 5 bases stayed unmatched. The CDR3 consists of 16 residues. CDR1 is ENHRY and CDR2 is SYGVKD in the germline V gene.

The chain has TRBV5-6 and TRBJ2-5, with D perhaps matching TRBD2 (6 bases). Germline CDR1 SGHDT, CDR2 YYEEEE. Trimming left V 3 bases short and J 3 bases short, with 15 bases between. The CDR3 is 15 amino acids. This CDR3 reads CASSSLPGVKETQYF. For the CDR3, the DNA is TGTGCCAGCAGCTCACTTCCGGGGGTTAAAGAGACCCAGTACTTC.

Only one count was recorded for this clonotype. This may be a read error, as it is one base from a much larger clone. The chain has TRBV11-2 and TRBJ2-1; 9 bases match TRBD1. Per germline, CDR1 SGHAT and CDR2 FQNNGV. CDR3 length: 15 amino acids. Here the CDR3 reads CANSLLLQGAGEQFF. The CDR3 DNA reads TGTGCCAACAGCTTACTTCTACAGGGGGCCGGTGAGCAGTTCTTC. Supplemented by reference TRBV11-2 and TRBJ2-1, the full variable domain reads EAGVAQSPRYKIIEKRQSVAFWCNPISGHATLYWYQQILGQGPKLLIQFQNNGVVDDSQLPKDRFSAERLKGVDSTLKIQPAKLEDSAVYLCANSLLLQGAGEQFFGPGTRLTVL.

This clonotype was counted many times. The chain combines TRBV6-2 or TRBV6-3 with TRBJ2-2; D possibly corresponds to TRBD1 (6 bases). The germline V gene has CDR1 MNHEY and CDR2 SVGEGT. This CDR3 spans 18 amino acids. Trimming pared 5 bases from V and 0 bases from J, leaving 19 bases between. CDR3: CASSPGPARGANTGELFF. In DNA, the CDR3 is TGTGCCAGCAGTCCCGGTCCAGCCAGGGGCGCGAACACCGGGGAGCTGTTTTTT.

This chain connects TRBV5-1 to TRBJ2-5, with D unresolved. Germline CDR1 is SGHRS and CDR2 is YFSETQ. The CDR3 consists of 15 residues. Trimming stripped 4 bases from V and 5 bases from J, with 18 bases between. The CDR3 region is CASSLTDGLVETQYF. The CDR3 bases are TGCGCCAGCAGCCTTACCGACGGGCTTGTGGAGACCCAGTACTTC.